This TCR beta chain was identified in a study of graft-versus-host responses after intestinal transplantation. Study-wide background: Recipients had multivisceral, liver-intestinal, or isolated intestinal transplants. For two to three years after anti-thymocyte globulin induction, all recipients took tacrolimus and steroids. Study findings and constraints: High graft-versus-host to host-versus-graft clonal ratios were found in allografts of patients who had graft-donor T cell macrochimerism.

Comment on this clone: Its cognate antigen is unknown.

The method was immunoSEQ multiplex PCR; TCRdb's version includes in-frame clones alone and lacks a portion of them. Of 80,000 to 100,000 clones in the sample, 75% to 95% were seen once. This sample comprised unstimulated CD4+ T cells sorted from spleen or lymph node cells, obtained before transplant. The sequence derives from a human donor who was the organ donor for an intestinal transplant.

The CDR3 DNA sequence: TGTGCCAGCAGGACCGTTACAGGCCCCCCGGGAAACACCATATATTTT. Encoded protein: CASRTVTGPPGNTIYF. V usage is TRBV2 and J usage is TRBJ1-3, with D possibly TRBD1 on 5 matching bases. Germline-derived CDR1 and CDR2 are SNHLY and FYNNEI. The CDR3 is made up of 16 amino acids. With 6 bases removed from V and 4 bases from J, the gap between germline ends came to 19 bases.